A single sample gave rise to the 20 T cell receptor beta chains below, sequenced in a study of T cell responses to AZD1222 COVID-19 vaccine. Sequencing used immunoSEQ multiplex PCR; TCRdb keeps in-frame clones, though not all of them. The sample holds more than 110,000 clones. The sequencing sample was made of peripheral blood. The receptor source for this set is an adult in good health.

The chain is built from TRBV5-6 and TRBJ2-6; a weak D match, TRBD1 (6 bases). Germline V lookup: CDR1 SGHDT, CDR2 YYEEEE. The CDR3 is 18 amino acids. The V end was cut by 4 bases, the J end by 0 bases, with 17 bases between. The CDR3 reads CASSPGVLTISGANVLTF. The DNA for the CDR3 is TGTGCCAGCAGCCCAGGGGTTCTTACTATCTCTGGGGCCAACGTCCTGACTTTC.

The chain carries TRBV12-3 or TRBV12-4 and TRBJ1-3; D gene ambiguous. V dropped 5 bases and J dropped 4 bases, with 9 bases sitting between them. The CDR3 spans 13 residues. The chain's CDR3 is CASSPPAGNTIYF. CDR3 DNA: TGTGCCAGCAGTCCCCCCGCAGGAAACACCATATATTTT.

CDR3 sequence: CASSRPGGARSGNTIYF. CDR3 bases: TGTGCCAGCAGCCGCCCCGGCGGGGCCCGCTCTGGAAACACCATATATTTT. This chain connects TRBV7-9 to TRBJ1-3, with D possibly being TRBD1 (5 bases). Germline V gene data show CDR1 as SEHNR and CDR2 as FQNEAQ (reference sequence). Deletions cut 5 bases from V and 0 bases from J, with 17 bases between. CDR3 length: 17 residues.

The chain has TRBV14 and TRBJ1-1; 9 positions match TRBD1. Germline V lookup: CDR1 SGHDN, CDR2 FVKESK. The CDR3 loop spans 12 amino acids. With 3 bases clipped from V and 11 bases from J, the junction kept 4 bases outside the gene matches. CDR3 protein: CASSQQTGGAFF. The CDR3 DNA reads as TGTGCCAGCAGCCAGCAGACAGGGGGGGCTTTCTTT. Based on the CDR3 plus reference TRBV14 and TRBJ1-1, the full variable domain is EAGVTQFPSHSVIEKGQTVTLRCDPISGHDNLYWYRRVMGKEIKFLLHFVKESKQDESGMPNNRFLAERTGGTYSTLKVQPAELEDSGVYFCASSQQTGGAFFGQGTRLTVV.

Notes on this clone: Other DNA sequences from this sample encode an identical CDR3 as well. The chain uses TRBV14 and TRBJ2-7; D is ambiguous. The germline V gene encodes CDR1 SGHDN and CDR2 FVKESK. CDR3 length: 12 amino acids. Trimming left V 4 bases short and J 4 bases short, with 8 bases between. This CDR3 reads CASSLSTYEQYF. As DNA, the CDR3 is TGTGCCAGCAGCCTTTCTACTTACGAGCAGTACTTC.

J is TRBJ2-5 and V is TRBV18, with TRBD1 matching over 8 bases. Germline lookup yields CDR1 KGHSH and CDR2 LQKENI. Trimming took 0 bases from V and 7 from J; bases not matched to a gene: 7. The CDR3 contains 15 residues. CDR3 in DNA: TGTGCCAGCTCACCACCGACAGGGGACCCCAGGACCCAGTACTTC. Its protein is CASSPPTGDPRTQYF. The entire variable domain, with the rest obtained from reference TRBV18 and TRBJ2-5, is as follows: NAGVMQNPRHLVRRRGQEARLRCSPMKGHSHVYWYRQLPEEGLKFMVYLQKENIIDESGMPKERFSAEFPKEGPSILRIQQVVRGDSAAYFCASSPPTGDPRTQYFGPGTRLLVL.

This chain uses TRBV4-3 with TRBJ1-2, with D perhaps matching TRBD1 (6 bases). Germline V lookup: CDR1 LGHNA, CDR2 YSLEER. V was trimmed by 4 bases and J by 3 bases, leaving 18 bases between them. This CDR3 is built from 16 residues. CDR3 amino acids: CASSRTWDNIYYGYTF. The DNA for the CDR3 is TGCGCCAGCAGCCGGACTTGGGACAATATCTACTATGGCTACACCTTC.

This chain joins TRBV19 and TRBJ2-7, with 9 bases lining up with TRBD1. This CDR3 is built from 15 residues. The V gene's germline CDR1 is LNHDA and CDR2 SQIVND (reference sequence). The J segment lost 1 base and the V segment lost 3 bases, leaving 4 bases of the junction unmatched. The CDR3 protein is CASSMGQGISYEQYF. In DNA, the CDR3 is TGTGCCAGTAGTATGGGACAGGGAATTTCCTACGAGCAGTACTTC.

This sequence joins TRBV7-8 and TRBJ2-1; D unresolved. This CDR3 comprises 13 residues. Trimming removed 3 bases from V and 8 bases from J, with 11 bases in between. Germline loops: CDR1 SGHVS, CDR2 FQNEAQ. The CDR3 DNA sequence: TGTGCCAGCAGCTTTCGGTTTAAGGATGAGCAGTTCTTC. This codes for CASSFRFKDEQFF.

This sequence joins TRBV3-1 (or the pseudogene TRBV3-2) and TRBJ1-4; perhaps TRBD1 as D (5 bases). The V gene lost 3 bases and the J gene lost 5 bases, with 13 bases spanning the gap. Per germline, CDR1 LGHDT and CDR2 YNNKEL (reference sequence). The CDR3 spans 15 residues. The DNA for the CDR3 is TGTGCCAGCAGCCATGTAGACAGCCTGAATGAAAAACTGTTTTTT. It codes for CASSHVDSLNEKLFF.

The V and J genes are TRBV6-5 and TRBJ1-6; no clear D gene. This CDR3 spans 14 amino acids. Germline V gene sequence: CDR1 MNHEY, CDR2 SVGAGI. The V gene lost 7 bases and the J gene lost 4 bases, with 11 bases spanning the gap. This chain's CDR3 is CASNGKDYNSPLHF. The CDR3 DNA follows: TGTGCCAGCAATGGGAAGGATTATAATTCACCCCTCCACTTT.

This rearrangement joins TRBV2 to TRBJ1-6, with a tentative D call TRBD1 (5 bases). V was clipped by 11 bases and J by 8 bases, with 16 bases between them. CDR3 size: 13 residues. The germline V gene has CDR1 SNHLY and CDR2 FYNNEI. Written as DNA, the CDR3 is TGTGCCTCCCGGGTGGACATCTATTCACCCCTCCACTTT. It encodes CASRVDIYSPLHF. Together with reference TRBV2 and TRBJ1-6, the CDR3 gives the full variable domain: EPEVTQTPSHQVTQMGQEVILRCVPISNHLYFYWYRQILGQKVEFLVSFYNNEISEKSEIFDDQFSVERPDGSNFTLKIRSTKLEDSAMYFCASRVDIYSPLHFGNGTRLTVT.

J is TRBJ2-5 and V is TRBV19, with 9 bases matching TRBD2. This CDR3 region has 16 residues. Germline V lookup: CDR1 LNHDA, CDR2 SQIVND (reference sequence). Losses at the gene ends were 3 bases for V and 4 bases for J; bases not matched to a gene: 9. CDR3 loop: CASSIGLARQVETQYF. The CDR3 nucleotides are TGTGCCAGTAGTATTGGACTAGCGAGACAGGTAGAGACCCAGTACTTC.

This chain links TRBV5-1 with TRBJ1-1; 7 bases map to TRBD1. The CDR3 extends over 17 amino acids. Germline assignment: CDR1 SGHRS and CDR2 YFSETQ. J gave up 0 bases and V 0 bases, and 8 bases lay outside the gene matches. The CDR3 coding sequence is TGCGCCAGCAGCTTGGTATTTCAGGGGGGTATGAACACTGAAGCTTTCTTT. As protein: CASSLVFQGGMNTEAFF.

The chain links TRBV18 to TRBJ2-3, with 7 bases that match TRBD1. The CDR3 is 17 residues long. Germline CDR1 reads KGHSH; CDR2 reads LQKENI. After removal of 3 bases from V and 3 bases from J, the junction contained 12 bases not matched to a gene. CDR3 DNA sequence: TGTGCCAGCTCACCCCGGAAAGCGACAGGGCAGACAGATACGCAGTATTTT. Its translation is CASSPRKATGQTDTQYF.

The chain combines TRBV18 with TRBJ2-7; TRBD1 agrees at 11 bases. This CDR3 spans 17 amino acids. The germline V gene encodes CDR1 KGHSH and CDR2 LQKENI. V lost 2 bases, J lost 7 bases, and 13 bases stayed unmatched. The CDR3 loop reads CASSPSTSGQGAGEQYF. CDR3 DNA sequence: TGTGCCAGCTCACCATCAACATCTGGACAGGGGGCAGGGGAGCAGTACTTC.

The chain couples TRBV18 to TRBJ1-5; 11 bases are shared with TRBD1. This CDR3 has 16 amino acids. Germline CDR1 is KGHSH and CDR2 is LQKENI. The trim removed 6 bases at V and 3 bases at J, leaving 7 bases unmatched. DNA for the CDR3: TGTGCCAGCTCCGACCCGGACAGGGGGCTCAATCAGCCCCAGCATTTT. It specifies CASSDPDRGLNQPQHF.

The chain uses TRBV11-2 and TRBJ1-1, with D uncertain. Trimming removed 5 bases at V and 0 bases at J, with 7 bases between. Germline V gene sequence: CDR1 SGHAT, CDR2 FQNNGV. CDR3 length: 13 residues. The CDR3 coding sequence is TGTGCCAGCAGCCTAGGGATGAACACTGAAGCTTTCTTT. Translation: CASSLGMNTEAFF. Filled out from reference TRBV11-2 and TRBJ1-1, the complete variable domain reads EAGVAQSPRYKIIEKRQSVAFWCNPISGHATLYWYQQILGQGPKLLIQFQNNGVVDDSQLPKDRFSAERLKGVDSTLKIQPAKLEDSAVYLCASSLGMNTEAFFGQGTRLTVV.

The rearrangement joins TRBV28 to TRBJ2-2, with TRBD2 matching 9 bases. Germline lookup yields CDR1 MDHEN and CDR2 SYDVKM. After removal of 0 bases from V and 4 bases from J, the junction contained 6 bases not matched to a gene. The CDR3 has 17 residues. The CDR3 DNA follows: TGTGCCAGCAGTTTATGGGGACTAGCTACGGGCACCGGGGAGCTGTTTTTT. Protein product: CASSLWGLATGTGELFF.

The CDR3 nucleotides read TGTGCCAGCAGCCATCAGACAGGCCCGCAGGGGGCCAACGTCCTGACTTTC. It specifies CASSHQTGPQGANVLTF. This chain uses TRBV5-4 with TRBJ2-6; a weak D match, TRBD1 (6 bases). Germline CDR1 reads SGHNT; CDR2 reads YYREEE (reference sequence). V was clipped by 4 bases and J by 4 bases, with 18 bases between them. This CDR3 has 17 amino acids.